This TCR beta chain originates from a study of T cell repertoires in cytomegalovirus infection. Across the study: Based on public TCR beta signatures, there were indications of CMV infection and of a matching HLA type.

This clonotype has ten or more counts. The antigen is unknown. MiXCR was run by TCRdb on the reads, yielding one entry per CDR3 protein. The sample holds hundreds of thousands of distinct CDR3 sequences, 25% to 35% seen once. The sequence derives from a human donor in good health (CMV status not recorded). Some clones in this sample may be carry-over from other donors' samples. The sequences come from cultured PBMCs, collected from culture after CMV antigen stimulation.

The CDR3 is CASSLSGNTEAFF. The CDR3 nucleotides read TGTGCCAGCAGCCTCAGTGGTAACACTGAAGCTTTCTTT. V gene TRBV7-3 combines with J gene TRBJ1-1; no reliable D call. The germline gives CDR1 SGHTA, CDR2 FQGTGA. The CDR3 contains 13 residues. V was shortened by 5 bases and J by 2 bases, with 9 bases between the two germline ends.